Below are 17 T cell receptor beta chains sequenced from a single sample in a study of T cell clonality in common variable immunodeficiency. Sequencing was performed with immunoSEQ multiplex PCR; in TCRdb, only in-frame clones are kept and a portion is missing. The record shows 35,000 to 55,000 clones for this sample, with no singletons present. The material sequenced was peripheral blood mononuclear cells. These receptors were obtained from a person between 18 and 75 years old in good health.

This clone was counted ten times or more. Read coverage stops 3 residues before the CDR3 terminus; the germline J gene supplies the remainder. V gene TRBV4-2 combines with J gene TRBJ2-1; weak D call: TRBD1 (5 bases). Germline values: CDR1 LGHNA, CDR2 YNFKEQ. The V and J ends lost 4 bases and 3 bases respectively, with 19 bases between them. The CDR3 contains 17 residues. The CDR3 bases that were read are TGTGCCAGCAGCCTTAGTTTAGGGCAGGGCCGCTACAATGAG. Translated, it gives CASSLSLGQGRYNE. The full CDR3 sequence reads CASSLSLGQGRYNEQFF.

This clone was observed many times. The read comes to an end 3 residues before the CDR3 does, leaving the germline J gene to fill in the end. This rearrangement joins TRBV12-5 to TRBJ2-4; D ambiguous. CDR1 and CDR2 from the germline V gene are LGHNT and FRNRAP. V lost 3 bases, J lost 3 bases, and 3 bases lay in between. The CDR3 extends over 12 amino acids. The CDR3 protein is CASGLGKNIQYF. The CDR3 bases that were read are TGTGCTAGTGGTTTAGGCAAAAACATT.

This clone was recorded at least ten times. A junction end diverges from the germline sequence, so it may reflect a read error. From the germline J gene comes the end of the CDR3, since the read stops 3 residues before it. The V call is TRBV19, the J call TRBJ2-6; weak D call: TRBD2 (6 bases). The CDR3 consists of 17 residues. Germline CDR1 LNHDA, CDR2 SQIVND (reference sequence). Here the CDR3 reads CASSMRAGTSGADVLTF. The sequenced CDR3 bases are TGTGCCAGTAGTATGAGGGCGGGGACCTCTGGGGCCGACGTC. Full variable domain (rest looked up from reference TRBV19 and TRBJ2-6): DGGITQSPKYLFRKEGQNVTLSCEQNLNHDAMYWYRQDPGQGLRLIYYSQIVNDFQKGDIAEGYSVSREKKESFPLTVTSAQKNPTAFYLCASSMRAGTSGADVLTFGAGSRLTVL.

There are many counts of this clone. Read sequence stops 3 residues before the CDR3 end, and the germline J gene provides the missing end. This chain links TRBV19 with TRBJ1-2, with D unclear. Germline-derived CDR1 and CDR2 are LNHDA and SQIVND (reference sequence). The CDR3 is made up of 14 amino acids. CDR3 bases read: TGTGCCAGTAGTATTGAAATCGTGGCGGGGGGC. Translation gives CASSIEIVAGG. The CDR3, in full, reads CASSIEIVAGGYTF.

This clone was seen repeatedly, ten times or more. The read is 3 residues too short to cover the CDR3 end, so that end is filled in from the germline J gene. The V call is TRBV4-1, the J call TRBJ2-5; 12 bases align to TRBD2. The CDR3 runs to 18 residues. The germline gives CDR1 MGHRA, CDR2 YSYEKL. The V and J ends lost 0 bases and 0 bases, in that order; junction bases with no gene match: 5. CDR3 DNA, as far as it was read: TGCGCCAGCAGCCAAGACTCCCTAGCGGGGGGGTACCAAGAGACC. Protein product: CASSQDSLAGGYQET. The whole CDR3 region reads CASSQDSLAGGYQETQYF.

This clone was recorded at least ten times. The sequenced CDR3 bases are TGTGCCAGCAGCTTAGAGGCGGGCCCATCGGTTGAG. Amino acids: CASSLEAGPSVE. The CDR3 in its entirety is CASSLEAGPSVEQFF. The chain combines TRBV7-6 with TRBJ2-1; a possible D gene is TRBD2 (5 bases). The read comes to an end 3 residues before the CDR3 does, leaving the germline J gene to fill in the end. The ends were cut back, 1 base at V and 9 bases at J, with 16 bases in the middle. CDR1 and CDR2 from the germline V gene are SGHVS and FNYEAQ. There are 15 residues in the CDR3. The full variable domain, in which reference TRBV7-6 and TRBJ2-1 provide the parts outside the CDR3, is GAGVSQSPRYKVTKRGQDVALRCDPISGHVSLYWYRQALGQGPEFLTYFNYEAQQDKSGLPNDRFSAERPEGSISTLTIQRTEQRDSAMYRCASSLEAGPSVEQFFGPGTRLTVL.

In this sample, this clone turned up many times. The CDR3 bases that were read are TGTGCCAGCAGTTTAGGAGGGGCGAACACTGAA. Translated: CASSLGGANTE. The whole CDR3 sequence is CASSLGGANTEAFF. The chain couples TRBV12-3 or TRBV12-4 to TRBJ1-1, with D tentatively TRBD1 (5 bases). The CDR3 end falls 3 residues outside the read, so it is completed with the germline J gene. V was pared by 1 base and J by 1 base, with 7 bases between. The length of the CDR3 is 14 residues.

In its sample, this clone was seen many times. The observed sequence ends 3 residues before the CDR3 terminus, with the missing tail filled in from the germline J gene. The rearrangement links TRBV30 to TRBJ1-6; tentatively, D is TRBD1 (5 bases). Trimming stripped 5 bases from V and 7 bases from J, with 12 bases between. CDR1 is GTSNPN and CDR2 is SVGIG in the germline V gene (reference sequence). The CDR3 totals 13 residues. The sequenced part of the CDR3 DNA is TGTGCCTGGGCCGGACATCTAAATTCACCC. Translation: CAWAGHLNSP. The entire CDR3 protein is CAWAGHLNSPLHF.

This clone was counted at least ten times. The sequenced part of the CDR3 DNA is TGTGCCAGCAGCCATAGCACAGGCATCAACTATGGC. This translates into CASSHSTGINYG. The entire CDR3 is CASSHSTGINYGYTF. The gene calls are TRBV28 and TRBJ1-2; D might be TRBD1 (5 bases). The read ends 3 residues shy of where the CDR3 ends; the end is completed using the germline J gene. The length of the CDR3 is 15 residues. With 6 bases removed from V and 2 bases from J, the gap between germline ends came to 16 bases. Germline V CDR1 and CDR2: MDHEN, SYDVKM.

This clone was found many times. The CDR3 end is not reached by the read, which stops 3 residues before it; the germline J gene fills it in. This sequence joins TRBV29-1 and TRBJ2-1; 7 bases align to TRBD2. Germline CDR1 reads SQVTM; CDR2 reads ANQGSEA. CDR3 size: 12 residues. V gave up 2 bases and J gave up 9 bases; unmatched junction bases: 4. The CDR3 bases that were read are TGCAGCGTTGAATCTAGCGGAACTGAG. It is translated as CSVESSGTE. The whole CDR3 reads CSVESSGTEQFF.

This clone has a count of ten or more. The read stops 3 residues short of the end of the CDR3; the missing end is completed from the germline J gene. This rearrangement joins TRBV7-9 to TRBJ2-1, with 7 nucleotides matching TRBD1. Germline loops: CDR1 SEHNR, CDR2 FQNEAQ (reference sequence). V gave up 5 bases and J gave up 3 bases; unmatched junction bases: 7. The CDR3 totals 15 residues. The CDR3 here is CASSPRDRVYNEQFF. The CDR3 DNA, read in part, is TGTGCCAGCAGCCCCCGGGACAGAGTCTACAATGAG. Full variable domain (missing parts from reference TRBV7-9 and TRBJ2-1): DTGVSQNPRHKITKRGQNVTFRCDPISEHNRLYWYRQTLGQGPEFLTYFQNEAQLEKSRLLSDRFSAERPKGSFSTLEIQRTEQGDSAMYLCASSPRDRVYNEQFFGPGTRLTVL.

There are many counts of this clone. From the germline J gene comes the end of the CDR3, since the read stops 3 residues before it. The V gene is TRBV5-1, the J gene TRBJ2-5; 7 bases line up with TRBD1. CDR3 size: 16 residues. The ends lost 3 bases at V and 0 bases at J; junction bases unmatched: 8. Germline V gene sequence: CDR1 SGHRS, CDR2 YFSETQ. CDR3 DNA, as far as it was read: TGCGCCAGCAGCTCGCGACAGGGTTCGTACCAAGAGACC. Translated: CASSSRQGSYQET. In full, the CDR3 reads CASSSRQGSYQETQYF.

This clone has at least ten counts. With the read ending 3 residues before the CDR3 end, the germline J gene is used to fill in that end. The gene calls are TRBV20-1 and TRBJ2-1; 8 nucleotides line up with TRBD2. The CDR3 covers 12 residues. V lost 3 bases, J lost 6 bases, and 1 base stayed unmatched. Per germline, CDR1 DFQATT and CDR2 SNEGSKA (reference sequence). CDR3 loop: CSASSGGNEQFF. The CDR3 bases that were read are TGCAGTGCTAGCAGCGGGGGCAATGAG.

This clone was found many times. The sequenced fragment ends 3 residues before the CDR3 boundary, so the rest is inferred from the germline J gene. The chain is built from TRBV6-2 or TRBV6-3 and TRBJ1-2; D is unresolved. CDR3 length: 13 amino acids. The V gene lost 7 bases and the J gene lost 4 bases, with 13 bases spanning the gap. Germline CDR1 MNHEY, CDR2 SVGEGT. The covered CDR3 bases are TGTGCCAGCACCTCGGATCCGGGCTATGGC. It translates to CASTSDPGYG. The CDR3, in full, reads CASTSDPGYGYTF.

This clone was recorded many times. The CDR3 is cut off 3 residues early in the read; its end comes from the germline J gene. V is TRBV15 and J is TRBJ2-1; TRBD2 is a possible D gene (6 bases). Germline loops: CDR1 LNHNV, CDR2 YYDKDF (reference sequence). CDR3 length: 16 amino acids. Trimming stripped 0 bases from V and 8 bases from J, with 17 bases between. The sequenced CDR3 bases are TGTGCCACCAGCAGAGATAGTCGGGGGAGTCTCCATGAG. Translated, it gives CATSRDSRGSLHE. The CDR3 reads in full as CATSRDSRGSLHEQFF.

This clone was observed many times. The CDR3 here is CSVEVGRPGGYGYTF. The covered CDR3 bases are TGCAGCGTTGAAGTTGGACGACCGGGGGGATATGGC. The chain employs TRBV29-1 and TRBJ1-2; maybe TRBD1 (5 bases). The CDR3 is cut off 3 residues early in the read; its end comes from the germline J gene. CDR1 and CDR2 from the germline V gene are SQVTM and ANQGSEA. V gave up 1 base and J gave up 5 bases, with 17 bases separating them. The CDR3 length is 15 residues.

This clone has a count of ten or more. The read finishes 3 residues shy of the CDR3 end, and the germline J gene is used to complete it. The genes are TRBV28 and TRBJ1-2; D gene ambiguous. Germline V lookup: CDR1 MDHEN, CDR2 SYDVKM. The CDR3 has 14 amino acids. CDR3 protein: CASSYPGGERGYTF. The sequenced part of the CDR3 DNA is TGTGCCAGCAGTTACCCTGGCGGAGAGCGGGGC.